This T cell receptor beta chain is drawn from a study of healthy donors' naive CD4 and CD8 T cells (dated by TCRdb to about 2015). Describing the broader study: Donor selection covered three age groups (20-25, 40-50 and 60-70 years) with more than 5 people in each, and the resulting cohort had a mean age of roughly 45 and was half female. For TCR alpha, a new primer set covering all functional IMGT alpha gene variants was designed, and the rest of the protocol matched the beta-chain workflow. The study sequenced rearranged TCR alpha and beta chains from naive CD4+ and CD8+ T cells to test how TCR variation relates to lineage commitment. Peripheral blood mononuclear cells were obtained from roughly 19 unrelated, healthy individuals. The donors were HLA-typed by sequencing at HLA-A, -B, -C, -DRB1, -DQB1 and -DPB1, using the SBTexcellerator protocol, an ABI3130xl analyzer and SBTengine software. What the study reported, not specific to this receptor: In both chains, CD4+ lineage was linked to a positively charged CDR3, whereas CD8+ lineage was linked to a negatively charged CDR3. Taken together, V genes, J genes and CDR3 charge appeared to account for around an eighth of the variance in CD4/CD8 propensity, acting in a largely additive way. Possible repertoire bias from homeostatic proliferation of naive T cells was not directly addressed. Naive CD4+ and CD8+ cells reportedly showed biased usage of most V and J gene segments, and this bias was consistent across donors and independent of HLA genotype. Because alpha and beta chains were sequenced in bulk and could not be paired, the effects of the two chains in combination were not assessed.

There are 13 amino acids in the CDR3, from cysteine to phenylalanine inclusive. Here the CDR3 DNA is all that survives: 39 bases in frame from base 1. CDR1 MNHEY and CDR2 SMNVEV were looked up in the germline V gene (reference sequence). The junction shows trimming of 4 bases on V and 4 bases on J, and the gene matches do not reach 3 bases of it. In this sample, this clonotype turned up a few times. There is no known antigen for this receptor. No base quality information exists; no much larger clone differs at one position. Cells with a CD4+CD8-CD45RO-CD45RA+ profile were isolated by FACS and defined as naive CD4+ T cells, and those with a CD8+CD4-CD45RA+CD27bright profile were defined as naive CD8+ T cells. The antibodies used for sorting targeted CD4 (RPA-T4), CD8 (SK1), CD27 (O323), CD45RA (HI100) and CD45RO (UCHL1). The sequencer was a 454 GS FLX Titanium. A previously published linear amplification protocol was used to construct TCR libraries from approximately 500 ng of total RNA. The sequencing itself ran on the Roche/454 Genome Sequencer using Titanium chemistry. Regarding the original processing steps: 78,498 rearranged TCR alpha transcripts were sequenced from about five of the healthy donors. Duplicate transcripts were dropped, and unique TCR clonotypes were identified by the CDR3 junction according to IMGT nomenclature. Logistic regression in R 2.13.0 modeled CD4 versus CD8 status as a function of V and J genes, with adjustment for donor effects and Bonferroni correction for multiple testing. Clones were called with MiXCR by TCRdb after fastp trimmed the public reads at Q25, and only in-frame beta chains were retained. Identical CDR3 protein sequences are pooled into one entry, listed with their most common genes and DNA. TCRdb assigned the V and J calls; the authors' analysis was not used. This sample is represented by roughly 200,000 distinct CDR3 sequences; about four fifths of them were singletons. Of the sample, less than 2.5% falls within the top ten clones.

The chain joins TRBV27 to TRBJ1-1, with 7 junctional bases fitting TRBD1. This clonotype was obtained from a pool of human donors in good health; the sample pools cells from several healthy donors. The specimen was naive CD4+ and CD8+ T cells sorted from blood, pooled from several donors. Taken with the paper, the label for cell subset or site translates to: FACS-sorted naive CD4+ (CD45RO-CD45RA+) and naive CD8+ (CD45RA+CD27bright) T cells. Here is the DNA: TGTGCCAGCAGTTCGGGACAGCCCACTGAAGCTTTCTTT. Translation gives CASSSGQPTEAFF.